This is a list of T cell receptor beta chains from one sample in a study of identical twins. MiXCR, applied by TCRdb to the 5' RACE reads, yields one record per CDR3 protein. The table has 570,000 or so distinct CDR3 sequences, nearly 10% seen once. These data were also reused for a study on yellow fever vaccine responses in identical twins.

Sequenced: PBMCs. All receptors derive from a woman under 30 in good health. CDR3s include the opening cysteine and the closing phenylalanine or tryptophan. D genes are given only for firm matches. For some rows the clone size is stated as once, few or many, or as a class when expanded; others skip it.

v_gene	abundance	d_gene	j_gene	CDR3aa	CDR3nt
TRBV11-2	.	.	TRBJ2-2	CASWGGELFF	TGTGCCAGCTGGGGCGGGGAGCTGTTTTTT
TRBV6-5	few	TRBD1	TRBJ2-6	CASSYPFRDRETGANVLTF	TGTGCCAGCAGTTACCCCTTCCGGGACAGGGAGACTGGGGCCAACGTCCTGACTTTC
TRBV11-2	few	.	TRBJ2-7	CASSSPRVAPRSQQYF	TGTGCCAGCAGCTCCCCTCGAGTAGCGCCGAGATCACAGCAGTACTTC
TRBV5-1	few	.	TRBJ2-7	CASSSREPFYEQYF	TGCGCCAGCAGTTCGAGGGAGCCTTTCTACGAGCAGTACTTC
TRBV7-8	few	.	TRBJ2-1	CASSPGDTGYNEQFF	TGTGCCAGCAGCCCGGGGGACACCGGCTACAATGAGCAGTTCTTC
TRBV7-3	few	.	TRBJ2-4	CASSLGGWGKNIQYF	TGTGCCAGCAGCTTAGGGGGTTGGGGCAAAAACATTCAGTACTTC
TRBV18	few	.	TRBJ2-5	CASSDAETQYF	TGTGCCAGCTCCGATGCCGAGACCCAGTACTTC
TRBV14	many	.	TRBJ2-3	CASSQDFRDGYTDTQYF	TGTGCCAGCAGCCAAGACTTCCGGGACGGATACACAGATACGCAGTATTTT
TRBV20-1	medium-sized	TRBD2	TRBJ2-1	CSARDLSGGEYNEQFF	TGCAGTGCTAGAGATCTTAGCGGGGGGGAGTACAATGAGCAGTTCTTC
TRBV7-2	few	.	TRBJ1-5	CASSLRQKGDQPQHF	TGTGCCAGCAGCTTACGACAGAAAGGCGATCAGCCCCAGCATTTT
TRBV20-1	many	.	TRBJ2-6	CSARRHSGANVLTF	TGCAGTGCTAGAAGACATTCTGGGGCCAACGTCCTGACTTTC
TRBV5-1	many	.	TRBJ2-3	CASSRTDTQYF	TGTGCCAGCAGCCGCACAGATACGCAGTATTTT
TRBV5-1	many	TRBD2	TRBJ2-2	CASSYTSGGRTGELFF	TGCGCCAGCAGCTACACTAGCGGGGGACGCACCGGGGAGCTGTTTTTT
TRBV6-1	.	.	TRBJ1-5	CASRPGYSNQPQHF	TGTGCCAGCAGACCGGGTTATAGCAATCAGCCCCAGCATTTT
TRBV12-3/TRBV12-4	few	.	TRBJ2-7	CASSARQGYVDEQYF	TGTGCCAGCAGCGCTCGCCAGGGGTATGTGGATGAGCAGTACTTC
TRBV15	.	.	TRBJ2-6	CATRTTNAGANVLTF	TGTGCCACCAGAACTACTAACGCTGGGGCCAACGTCCTGACTTTC
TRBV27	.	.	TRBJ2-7	CASSSFRDFYEQYF	TGTGCCAGCAGTTCCTTCAGGGATTTCTACGAGCAGTACTTC
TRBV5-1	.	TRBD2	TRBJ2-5	CASSPGGSGNQETQYF	TGCGCCAGCAGCCCGGGAGGGTCAGGGAACCAAGAGACCCAGTACTTC
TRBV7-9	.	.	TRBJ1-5	CASSLNSQPQHF	TGTGCCAGCAGCTTAAACAGTCAGCCCCAGCATTTT
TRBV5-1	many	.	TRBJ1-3	CASSLKQGGNTIYF	TGCGCCAGCAGCTTGAAACAGGGAGGAAACACCATATATTTT
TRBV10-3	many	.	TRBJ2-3	CAISELGTTDTQYF	TGTGCCATCAGTGAGCTCGGAACCACAGATACGCAGTATTTT
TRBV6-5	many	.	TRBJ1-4	CASSYGGEKLFF	TGTGCCAGCAGTTACGGAGGAGAAAAACTGTTTTTT
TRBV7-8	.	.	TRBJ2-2	CASSLLAGPGELFF	TGTGCCAGCAGCTTACTCGCAGGCCCCGGGGAGCTGTTTTTT
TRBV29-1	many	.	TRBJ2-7	CSVEDESNEQYF	TGCAGCGTTGAAGATGAGAGCAACGAGCAGTACTTC
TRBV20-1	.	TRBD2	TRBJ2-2	CSALLAGTTGELFF	TGCAGTGCCCTTCTAGCGGGGACCACCGGGGAGCTGTTTTTT
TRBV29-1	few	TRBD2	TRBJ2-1	CSMPAGVYNEQFF	TGCAGCATGCCAGCGGGGGTCTACAATGAGCAGTTCTTC
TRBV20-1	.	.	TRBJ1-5	CSARDIRGNQPQHF	TGCAGTGCTAGAGATATACGGGGTAATCAGCCCCAGCATTTT
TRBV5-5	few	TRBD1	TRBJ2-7	CASSLVIRQGPYEQYF	TGTGCCAGCAGCTTGGTTATCCGACAGGGCCCCTACGAGCAGTACTTC
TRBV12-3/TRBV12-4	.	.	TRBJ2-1	CASSLGDQGREQFF	TGTGCCAGCAGTTTGGGGGACCAAGGGCGTGAGCAGTTCTTC
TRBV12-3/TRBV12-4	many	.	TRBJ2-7	CASSSGPEKQYF	TGTGCCAGCAGTTCGGGACCGGAGAAGCAGTACTTC
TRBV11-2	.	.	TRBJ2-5	CASSLVAGTETQYF	TGTGCCAGCAGCTTAGTAGCAGGGACAGAGACCCAGTACTTC
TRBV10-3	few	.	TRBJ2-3	CATSHQVIGTDTQYF	TGTGCCACAAGCCACCAGGTAATCGGTACAGATACGCAGTATTTT
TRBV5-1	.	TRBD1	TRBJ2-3	CASSLGNRGETDTQYF	TGCGCCAGCAGCTTGGGTAACAGGGGAGAAACGGATACGCAGTATTTT
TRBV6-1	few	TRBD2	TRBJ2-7	CASTKTSGSSYEQYF	TGTGCCAGCACTAAGACTAGCGGGTCCTCCTACGAGCAGTACTTC
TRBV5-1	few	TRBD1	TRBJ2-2	CASSLRGQGPGELFF	TGCGCCAGCAGCCTGAGGGGACAGGGTCCCGGGGAGCTGTTTTTT
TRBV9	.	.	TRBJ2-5	CASSVGGHEVAMGTQYF	TGTGCCAGCAGCGTAGGGGGCCACGAGGTCGCGATGGGGACCCAGTACTTC
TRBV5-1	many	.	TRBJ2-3	CASSLEDTQYF	TGTGCCAGCAGCCTCGAAGATACGCAGTATTTT
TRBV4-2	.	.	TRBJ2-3	CASSQVGRQIALDTQYF	TGTGCCAGCAGCCAAGTAGGTCGCCAAATAGCATTAGATACGCAGTATTTT
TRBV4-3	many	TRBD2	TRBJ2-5	CASSQGTSGSRETQYF	TGCGCCAGCAGCCAAGGGACTAGCGGGAGTAGGGAGACCCAGTACTTC
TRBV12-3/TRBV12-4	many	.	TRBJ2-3	CASRKGGDTQYF	TGTGCCAGCAGAAAAGGAGGGGATACGCAGTATTTT
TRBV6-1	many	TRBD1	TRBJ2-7	CASSEKGDRAEQYF	TGTGCCAGCAGTGAAAAGGGGGACAGAGCCGAGCAGTACTTC
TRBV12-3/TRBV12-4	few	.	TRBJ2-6	CASSSVLASGANVLTF	TGTGCCAGCAGTTCTGTACTAGCCTCTGGGGCCAACGTCCTGACTTTC
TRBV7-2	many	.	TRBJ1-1	CASSIRLNTEAFF	TGTGCCAGCAGCATACGGTTGAACACTGAAGCTTTCTTT
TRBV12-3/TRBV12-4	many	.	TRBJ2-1	CASSLLVSTYNEQFF	TGTGCCAGCAGTTTACTCGTCAGTACCTACAATGAGCAGTTCTTC
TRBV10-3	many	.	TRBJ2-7	CAISEPPYEQYF	TGTGCCATCAGTGAGCCCCCCTACGAGCAGTACTTC
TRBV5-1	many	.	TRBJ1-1	CASSSTQGQDTEAFF	TGCGCCAGCAGCTCTACCCAGGGCCAGGACACTGAAGCTTTCTTT
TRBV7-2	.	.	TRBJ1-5	CASKPSNSNQPQHF	TGTGCCAGTAAGCCCTCCAATAGCAATCAGCCCCAGCATTTT
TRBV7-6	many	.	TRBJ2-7	CASSLELGASYEQYF	TGTGCCAGCAGCTTAGAGTTGGGGGCCTCCTACGAGCAGTACTTC
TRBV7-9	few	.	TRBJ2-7	CASSGGDTYEQYF	TGTGCCAGCAGCGGGGGTGACACCTACGAGCAGTACTTC
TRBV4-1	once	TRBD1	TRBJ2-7	CANSQAGTGVYEQYF	TGCGCCAACAGCCAAGCCGGGACAGGGGTCTACGAGCAGTACTTC
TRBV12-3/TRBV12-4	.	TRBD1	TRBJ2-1	CASSLIGQGMKNEQFF	TGTGCCAGCAGTTTAATAGGACAGGGGATGAAAAATGAGCAGTTCTTC
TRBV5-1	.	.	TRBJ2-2	CASRDTESKTSWELFF	TGCGCCAGCAGGGATACAGAAAGTAAAACGAGCTGGGAGCTGTTTTTT